A single sample is the source of the 25 T cell receptor beta chains below, sequenced in a study of T cells in women clearing cervical HPV infection. Generated by immunoSEQ multiplex PCR, the TCRdb table keeps only in-frame clones and is missing some. The sample has about 35,000 clones. The sample comprised blood buffy coat. The receptors stem from a woman between 18 and 70 years old with a cervical HPV16 infection that either progressed to CIN3+ or cleared (not recorded which).

On this clone itself: One end of the junction does not line up with germline, which may come from a read error. The read ends 3 residues shy of where the CDR3 ends; the end is completed using the germline J gene. The sample carries other DNA sequences with the same CDR3. The chain couples TRBV5-1 to TRBJ1-3, with 7 positions matching TRBD1. This CDR3 is built from 16 residues. CDR1 is SGHRS, CDR2 YFSETQ, per germline. The sequenced CDR3 bases are TGCGCCAGCAGCTTGGGAGGGGGCGCTTCTGGAAACACT. Residues: CASSLGGGASGNT. The complete CDR3 protein is CASSLGGGASGNTIYF. Drawing the rest from reference TRBV5-1 and TRBJ1-3, the complete variable domain is KAGVTQTPRYLIKTRGQQVTLSCSPISGHRSVSWYQQTPGQGLQFLFEYFSETQRNKGNFPGRFSGRQFSNSRSEMNVSTLELGDSALYLCASSLGGGASGNTIYFGEGSWLTVV.

In regard to this clone: The DNA ends 3 residues before the CDR3 does, and the rest of the CDR3 is filled in from the germline J gene. V gene TRBV28 combines with J gene TRBJ2-7, with 7 bases aligning to TRBD1. Germline assignment: CDR1 MDHEN and CDR2 SYDVKM. The CDR3 contains 16 residues. The ends lost 6 bases at V and 3 bases at J; junction bases unmatched: 14. The sequenced CDR3 bases are TGTGCCAGCAGGGGGGCGCCGGGGACAGAAAGCTACGAG. Translation gives CASRGAPGTESYE. The complete CDR3 protein is CASRGAPGTESYEQYF.

About this clone: The read terminates 3 residues ahead of where the CDR3 ends, so the germline J gene completes it. The chain has TRBV5-1 and TRBJ2-7; TRBD2 aligns across 11 bases. Germline CDR1 SGHRS, CDR2 YFSETQ. V shed 4 bases and J 4 bases; nucleotides not matched to a gene: 4. CDR3 size: 14 residues. CDR3 in amino acids: CASSDTSGGYEQYF. CDR3 DNA (partial): TGCGCCAGCAGCGATACTAGCGGGGGATACGAG.

For this clone: Read sequence stops 3 residues before the CDR3 end, and the germline J gene provides the missing end. This CDR3 is also generated by other DNA sequences in the sample. V is TRBV10-1 and J is TRBJ1-3; TRBD1 might be the D (5 bases). V was shortened by 8 bases and J by 0 bases, with 17 bases between the two germline ends. The germline CDR1 and CDR2 sequences are WNHNN and SYGVQD (reference sequence). This CDR3 has 16 residues. The DNA read from the CDR3 is TGCGCCAGCGCCAGGGCCGGAGTCATCTCTGGAAACACC. Protein: CASARAGVISGNT. The entire CDR3 protein reads CASARAGVISGNTIYF.

Remarks on this clone: The read ends 3 residues before the CDR3 terminus; that terminus is restored from the germline J gene. The same CDR3 arises from other DNA sequences in this sample as well. J is TRBJ1-3 and V is TRBV18; 8 nucleotides line up with TRBD1. Trimming took 4 bases from V and 0 from J; bases not matched to a gene: 5. From germline, CDR1 is KGHSH and CDR2 LQKENI. This CDR3 has 16 amino acids. CDR3 amino acids: CASSLQGAVSGNTIYF. Incomplete CDR3 DNA: TGTGCCAGCTCACTCCAGGGGGCTGTCTCTGGAAACACC.

To note about this clone: The read ends 3 residues before the CDR3 terminus; that terminus is restored from the germline J gene. The J gene is TRBJ2-5, the V gene TRBV19; 11 bases fit TRBD2. CDR1 LNHDA and CDR2 SQIVND come from the germline V gene (reference sequence). This CDR3 contains 15 residues. The junction had 3 bases not matched to a gene; V was cut back by 2 bases and J by 4 bases. Partial CDR3 DNA: TGTGCCAGTAGTATATCTGGGACTAGCGGAGAGACC. It yields the protein CASSISGTSGET. The CDR3 as a whole reads CASSISGTSGETQYF.

Worth noting for this clone: The read gets to within 3 residues of the CDR3 end, and the germline J gene fills in the rest. V and J are TRBV29-1 and TRBJ1-4, with 7 nucleotides matching TRBD1. The CDR3 runs to 13 residues. The germline V gene has CDR1 SQVTM and CDR2 ANQGSEA. Losses at the gene ends were 4 bases for V and 5 bases for J; bases not matched to a gene: 4. The CDR3 is CSVGQGRNEKLFF. Partial CDR3 DNA: TGCAGCGTTGGACAGGGACGAAATGAAAAA.

Comments on this clone: The observed sequence ends 3 residues before the CDR3 terminus, with the missing tail filled in from the germline J gene. V gene TRBV5-1 combines with J gene TRBJ2-1; 9 positions match TRBD2. CDR1 is SGHRS and CDR2 is YFSETQ in the germline V gene. This CDR3 is built from 16 residues. V shed 0 bases, J shed 4 bases, and the junction held 5 bases outside the gene matches. The CDR3 here is CASSLAATSGYNEQFF. The part of the CDR3 DNA that was read is TGCGCCAGCAGCTTGGCAGCGACTAGCGGTTACAATGAG.

To note about this clone: The CDR3 goes on 3 residues after the read ends, and that part is filled in from the germline J gene. The chain has TRBV5-1 and TRBJ2-5; 7 bases are shared with TRBD1. J was trimmed by 2 bases and V by 0 bases; bases with no gene match: 1. In germline, CDR1 is SGHRS, CDR2 YFSETQ. This CDR3 contains 14 residues. The CDR3 DNA, read in part, is TGCGCCAGCAGCTTGGGGACAGGACAAGAGACC. Its translation: CASSLGTGQET. The whole CDR3 is CASSLGTGQETQYF.

Concerning this clone itself: Read sequence stops 3 residues before the CDR3 end, and the germline J gene provides the missing end. The chain carries TRBV7-2 and TRBJ1-2, with TRBD1 as a possible D gene (6 bases). The V gene's germline CDR1 is SGHTA and CDR2 FQGNSA. This CDR3 has 14 residues. The CDR3 loop is CASSSGGPGVDYTF. The covered CDR3 bases are TGTGCCAGCAGCTCCGGGGGGCCTGGGGTCGAC.

Comments on this clone: The observed sequence ends 3 residues before the CDR3 terminus, with the missing tail filled in from the germline J gene. J is TRBJ2-5 and V is TRBV11-3; D unclear. Germline V lookup: CDR1 SGHNT, CDR2 YENEEA. The CDR3 loop spans 13 amino acids. Trimming stripped 1 base from V and 5 bases from J, with 8 bases between. The CDR3 loop is CASSLGALETQYF. The sequenced part of the CDR3 DNA is TGTGCCAGCAGCTTAGGAGCTTTGGAGACC.

As concerns this clone: The junction differs from germline at one of its ends, possibly a read error. The DNA ends 3 residues before the CDR3 does, and the rest of the CDR3 is filled in from the germline J gene. V and J are TRBV19 and TRBJ2-5, with TRBD1 as a possible D gene (5 bases). This CDR3 is 14 amino acids long. Germline V gene data show CDR1 as LNHDA and CDR2 as SQIVND (reference sequence). The CDR3 bases that were read are TGTGCCAGTAGTACCAGACAGCTACAAGGGACC. This gives the protein CASSTRQLQGT. The full CDR3 reads CASSTRQLQGTQYF. Using reference TRBV19 and TRBJ2-5 for the parts outside the CDR3, the full variable domain is DGGITQSPKYLFRKEGQNVTLSCEQNLNHDAMYWYRQDPGQGLRLIYYSQIVNDFQKGDIAEGYSVSREKKESFPLTVTSAQKNPTAFYLCASSTRQLQGTQYFGPGTRLLVL.

As regards this clone: The read falls 3 residues short of the CDR3 end, and the missing part is taken from the germline J gene. The chain couples TRBV20-1 to TRBJ2-7; 12 nucleotides agree with TRBD2. The CDR3 sequence is 15 residues long. Trimming took 4 bases from V and 0 from J; bases not matched to a gene: 4. Germline assignment: CDR1 DFQATT and CDR2 SNEGSKA (reference sequence). CDR3 region: CSAILGLAGSYEQYF. CDR3 bases read: TGCAGTGCTATACTGGGACTAGCGGGCTCCTACGAG.

Turning to this clone: Coverage ceases 3 residues before the CDR3 finishes, and the germline J gene fills in the end. The J gene is TRBJ2-2, the V gene TRBV9; a possible D gene is TRBD1 (6 bases). V lost 2 bases to trimming and J lost 1 base, with 12 bases between them. This CDR3 comprises 16 residues. The germline V gene encodes CDR1 SGDLS and CDR2 YYNGEE. The CDR3: CASSVGATLNTGELFF. CDR3 DNA (partial): TGTGCCAGCAGCGTGGGGGCGACGTTGAACACCGGGGAG.

For this clone: The read ends 3 residues before the CDR3 terminus; that terminus is restored from the germline J gene. The chain uses TRBV6-2 or TRBV6-3 and TRBJ2-3; 7 positions agree with TRBD1. CDR1 is MNHEY, CDR2 SVGEGT, per germline. There are 15 residues in the CDR3. The CDR3 DNA, read in part, is TGTGCCAGCAGCCTACAGGGGAATAGCAATCAGCCG. It yields the protein CASSLQGNSNQP. The complete CDR3 reads CASSLQGNSNQPQYF.

Concerning this clone: From the germline J gene comes the end of the CDR3, since the read stops 3 residues before it. The chain uses TRBV5-5 and TRBJ2-3; 8 positions match TRBD1. This CDR3 region has 14 residues. Per germline, CDR1 SGHKS and CDR2 YYEKEE (reference sequence). This chain's CDR3 is CASRLPGGGQPQYF. The part of the CDR3 DNA that was read is TGTGCCAGCAGGTTACCAGGGGGCGGTCAGCCG.

About this clone: The CDR3 extends 3 residues past the end of the read, so its final part is completed from the germline J gene. The chain recombines TRBV7-3 with TRBJ2-2; possible D gene TRBD2, 6 bases. CDR3 length: 15 residues. The germline V gene has CDR1 SGHTA and CDR2 FQGTGA. The germline V and J ends were trimmed by 2 bases and 5 bases, with 12 bases remaining between them. The CDR3 loop is CASSLGDLRTGELFF. Incomplete CDR3 DNA: TGTGCCAGCAGCTTAGGGGACTTGAGAACCGGGGAG.

Regarding this clone: The read halts 3 residues ahead of the CDR3 end, with the missing end drawn from the germline J gene. The chain is built from TRBV18 and TRBJ2-2; D may correspond to TRBD1 or TRBD2 (5 bases each). Germline CDR1 KGHSH, CDR2 LQKENI. This CDR3 is 17 amino acids long. The sequenced part of the CDR3 DNA is TGTGCCAGCTCACCTTTCGCCAGGGAGATGGCTGGTGAAAAG. It translates to CASSPFAREMAGEK. In full, the CDR3 reads CASSPFAREMAGEKLFF.

As concerns this clone: The read comes to an end 3 residues before the CDR3 does, leaving the germline J gene to fill in the end. The chain couples TRBV5-4 to TRBJ2-2; 7 nucleotides agree with TRBD1. V trimming: 4 bases; J trimming: 2 bases; junction bases outside the gene matches: 5. Germline loops: CDR1 SGHNT, CDR2 YYREEE (reference sequence). The CDR3 is 15 amino acids. CDR3 DNA (partial): TGTGCCAGCAGCCGGGGACAGCCTAACACCGGGGAG. Residues: CASSRGQPNTGE. In full, the CDR3 reads CASSRGQPNTGELFF. Variable domain in full (rest from reference TRBV5-4 and TRBJ2-2): ETGVTQSPTHLIKTRGQQVTLRCSSQSGHNTVSWYQQALGQGPQFIFQYYREEENGRGNFPPRFSGLQFPNYSSELNVNALELDDSALYLCASSRGQPNTGELFFGEGSRLTVL.

With regard to this clone: The read terminates 3 residues ahead of where the CDR3 ends, so the germline J gene completes it. V and J are TRBV28 and TRBJ2-1, with 7 bases aligning to TRBD1. V was clipped by 5 bases and J by 2 bases; unmatched bases: 6. CDR3 length: 15 amino acids. CDR1 is MDHEN and CDR2 is SYDVKM in the germline V gene. The CDR3 protein is CASSVPGQTYNEQFF. The sequenced part of the CDR3 DNA is TGTGCCAGCAGTGTCCCGGGACAGACCTACAATGAG.

In the case of this clone: The read ends 3 residues shy of where the CDR3 ends; the end is completed using the germline J gene. The gene calls are TRBV5-6 and TRBJ2-3, with no clear D. The length of the CDR3 is 15 residues. Germline CDR1 SGHDT, CDR2 YYEEEE. V dropped 0 bases and J dropped 0 bases, with 8 bases sitting between them. The CDR3 sequence is CASSLGRSSTDTQYF. CDR3 DNA (partial): TGTGCCAGCAGCTTGGGAAGGTCCAGCACAGATACG.

As concerns this clone: With the read ending 3 residues before the CDR3 end, the germline J gene is used to fill in that end. This chain joins TRBV5-1 and TRBJ1-3; 8 positions agree with TRBD1. Germline V CDR1 and CDR2: SGHRS, YFSETQ. V shed 2 bases and J 4 bases; nucleotides not matched to a gene: 5. The CDR3 loop spans 15 amino acids. The chain's CDR3 is CASSLQGDKGNTIYF. The CDR3 bases that were read are TGCGCCAGCAGCTTACAGGGGGATAAAGGAAACACC.

About this clone: The read is 3 residues too short to cover the CDR3 end, so that end is filled in from the germline J gene. J is TRBJ2-3 and V is TRBV5-5, with unresolved D. This CDR3 has 14 amino acids. Germline assignment: CDR1 SGHKS and CDR2 YYEKEE (reference sequence). Partial CDR3 DNA: TGTGCCAGCAGTTCCGGGTACCCCCAAGAGACG. It encodes CASSSGYPQET. The CDR3 reads in full as CASSSGYPQETQYF.

Remarks on this clone: The DNA ends 3 residues before the CDR3 does, and the rest of the CDR3 is filled in from the germline J gene. J is TRBJ1-1 and V is TRBV28; D may be TRBD1 (6 bases). The CDR3 runs to 17 residues. Germline V gene lookup returns CDR1 MDHEN and CDR2 SYDVKM. V lost 5 bases, J lost 6 bases, and 25 bases lay in between. The covered CDR3 bases are TGTGCCAGCAGTACCAACCTAGGGGGAGATCCCGGGGCTGAA. Its translation: CASSTNLGGDPGAE. The whole CDR3 sequence reads CASSTNLGGDPGAEAFF.

With regard to this clone: Coverage ceases 3 residues before the CDR3 finishes, and the germline J gene fills in the end. The chain is built from TRBV20-1 and TRBJ2-2; TRBD2 aligns across 10 bases. CDR3 length equals 15 residues. Trimming at V came to 1 base and at J to 7 bases, leaving 6 bases not matched to a gene. Germline V gene lookup returns CDR1 DFQATT and CDR2 SNEGSKA (reference sequence). The CDR3 protein is CSARASGRTIGELFF. The CDR3 bases that were read are TGCAGTGCTAGAGCTAGCGGGAGAACGATCGGGGAG.